This paragraph covers one T cell receptor (beta chain) sequence. Its antigen is currently not known. Within one base of it there is no much larger clone, and no base qualities were kept. This entry is derived from a study of CD8+ T cells in alopecia areata (dated by TCRdb to 2016 to 2019). For context, the study as a whole: Treated patients were enrolled in an open-label pilot trial of oral tofacitinib, 5 to 10 mg twice daily, for moderate-to-severe alopecia areata. Patients stayed on tofacitinib for 6 to 18 months and then had 6 months of follow-up off drug so that delayed response and recurrence could be assessed. The SALT score, which quantifies the percentage of affected scalp surface area, was used to measure disease severity in treated patients. To study T cell clonal expansion in alopecia areata, the researchers applied high-throughput TCRbeta sequencing to both the C3H/HeJ mouse model and human patients. Scalp tissue and sorted CD4+ and CD8+ peripheral blood T cells from patchy and totalis/universalis alopecia areata patients and from healthy controls were covered by human TCRbeta sequencing. Biopsies were taken from tofacitinib-treated patients at baseline and again at 4 and 24 weeks into treatment, and several of those patients also had a later scalp biopsy. Scalp clonality was compared across normal scalp (n=4), patchy alopecia areata scalp (n=8), and alopecia totalis/universalis scalp (n=8). RNA was extracted with the PAXgene miRNA kit for fixed scalp, the miRNeasy kit for PBMCs, and the RNeasy kit for mouse skin. Amplification of TCRbeta CDR3 regions was done by immunoSEQ multiplex PCR using 35 Vbeta forward primers and 13 Jbeta reverse primers. Broader findings and caveats from the paper: During tofacitinib treatment, many expanded lesional clones stuck around in both scalp and blood, and this persistence may partly explain why relapse happens after treatment is stopped. Because the treated cohort was small and had only one nonresponder, larger studies are needed to examine links between baseline CD8+ expansion and response. TCR sequences shared between patients were less clear than in mice, possibly partly because of HLA diversity in the patient population. Compared with normal scalp, lesional scalp had higher clonality and more expanded CD8+ clones, particularly in alopecia totalis/universalis, a pattern that suggests antigenic drive. Tofacitinib significantly lowered scalp clonality and the number of expanded CD8+ clones among the top 100 scalp clones. Unlike mouse skin, which is dominated by gammadelta T cells, normal human skin has resident alphabeta T cells that are also sequenced, and this complicates analysis of the scalp TCR repertoire.

The CDR3 has 12 amino acids, counting the end cysteine and phenylalanine. Only the CDR3 DNA stays, 36 bases, in frame from base 1. V and J are truncated by 1 base and 4 bases respectively, leaving an intervening sequence of 2 bases. Via the germline V gene (reference sequence), CDR1 is LNHDA and CDR2 SQIVND. Taken with the paper, the label for time point translates to: roughly 24 weeks on oral tofacitinib. Reading the label with the study, this specimen's treatment or condition is: oral pan-JAK inhibitor, 5-10 mg twice daily. From alopecia areata patients, peripheral blood was collected along with lesional scalp punch biopsies. PBMCs were isolated by density centrifugation and stained for CD3, CD4 and CD8, and CD4+ and CD8+ T cells were sorted on a FACSAria. Library creation used the immunoSEQ multiplex PCR assay. RNA was extracted from all samples and reverse transcribed into cDNA as template for TCR sequencing. First-strand cDNA was synthesized with SuperScript III using a 2:1 mix of oligo-dT and random hexamers. A synthetic immune receptor repertoire was used to assess amplification bias, and residual bias was removed computationally. The source study handled its data this way. Raw reads were preprocessed to remove errors, and CDR3 was defined according to IMGT conventions as the region from the conserved cysteine to phenylalanine. Clonality was computed by normalizing Shannon entropy by log2 of the number of productive unique TCRs and subtracting the result from 1. Scalp TCRbeta sequences were cross-referenced with sorted blood CD4 and CD8 repertoires so that the CD4 or CD8 identity of scalp clones could be inferred. Drawn from immuneACCESS, this table holds only the in-frame rearrangements with V and J called that TCRdb kept. Clones are partly lost; checked studies trace under half to an unresolved V gene and leave the rest unexplained. V and J calls plus clone size are reproduced from that table; the DNA served to infer D and trimming. The sample includes about 42,000 clones, with roughly 92% observed a single time. 18% of the sample lies in the top ten.

Rearrangement joined TRBV19 to TRBJ2-1; the D gene assignment is ambiguous. This clonotype originated in a human donor with alopecia areata. The starting material was CD8+ T cells sorted from blood, obtained at week 24, from a patient treated with tofacitinib. The CDR3 corresponds to CASSIGYNEQFF. The DNA reads as follows: TGTGCCAGTAGTATAGGGTACAATGAGCAGTTCTTC. With all but the CDR3 taken from the reference TRBV19 and TRBJ2-1 genes, the full variable domain is: DGGITQSPKYLFRKEGQNVTLSCEQNLNHDAMYWYRQDPGQGLRLIYYSQIVNDFQKGDIAEGYSVSREKKESFPLTVTSAQKNPTAFYLCASSIGYNEQFFGPGTRLTVL.